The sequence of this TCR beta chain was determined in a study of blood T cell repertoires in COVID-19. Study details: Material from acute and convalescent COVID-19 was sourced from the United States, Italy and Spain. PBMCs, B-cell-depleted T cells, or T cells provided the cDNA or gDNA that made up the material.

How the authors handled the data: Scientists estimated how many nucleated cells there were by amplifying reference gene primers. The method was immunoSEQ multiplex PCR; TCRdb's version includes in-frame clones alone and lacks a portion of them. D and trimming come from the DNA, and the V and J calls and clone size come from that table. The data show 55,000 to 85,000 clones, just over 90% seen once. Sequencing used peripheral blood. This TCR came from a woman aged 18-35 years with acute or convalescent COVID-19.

In DNA form, the CDR3 reads TGCGCCAGCAGCCCTTCCGGGGGGGACCCGTGGGAGCAGTACTTC. It translates to CASSPSGGDPWEQYF. The chain combines TRBV5-1 with TRBJ2-7, with 8 bases matching TRBD2. CDR3 size: 15 residues. The germline V gene encodes CDR1 SGHRS and CDR2 YFSETQ. The junction had 13 bases not matched to a gene; V was cut back by 4 bases and J by 7 bases.